One sample yielded the 28 T cell receptor beta chains listed below, sequenced in a study of blood T cell repertoires in COVID-19. Assay used: immunoSEQ multiplex PCR; TCRdb lists only in-frame clones, some missing. The sample records some 490,000 clones, roughly nine tenths being singletons. The sequenced sample was PBMCs or T cells enriched from blood (not recorded which). The receptors were sampled from an older woman who had recovered from COVID-19.

The genes are TRBV5-4 and TRBJ1-4; 8 nucleotides match TRBD1. V shed 4 bases, J shed 8 bases, and the junction held 10 bases outside the gene matches. CDR3 size: 15 residues. CDR1 SGHNT and CDR2 YYREEE come from the germline V gene (reference sequence). DNA of the CDR3: TGTGCCAGCAGCAGGGACGGGACAGGACGAGAAAAACTGTTTTTT. It encodes CASSRDGTGREKLFF.

This sequence joins TRBV18 and TRBJ2-6; weak D call: TRBD2 (6 bases). The CDR3 has 19 amino acids. The ends were cut back, 2 bases at V and 4 bases at J, with 21 bases in the middle. The germline V gene encodes CDR1 KGHSH and CDR2 LQKENI. The CDR3 region has the DNA TGTGCCAGCTCACCAAGACTTATGGACGGAGGGAGCGGGGCCAACGTCCTGACTTTC. It yields the protein CASSPRLMDGGSGANVLTF.

The chain combines TRBV18 with TRBJ2-7; possibly TRBD1 for D (6 bases). Trimming pared 2 bases from V and 5 bases from J, leaving 10 bases between. Germline CDR1 KGHSH, CDR2 LQKENI. The CDR3 spans 13 residues. The CDR3 is CASSPLQGHEQYV. The CDR3 DNA reads TGTGCCAGCTCACCATTACAGGGCCACGAGCAGTACGTC.

V usage is TRBV5-1 and J usage is TRBJ1-4; 9 bases line up with TRBD1. This CDR3 is 14 amino acids long. The germline gives CDR1 SGHRS, CDR2 YFSETQ. V trimming: 7 bases; J trimming: 3 bases; junction bases outside the gene matches: 4. DNA of the CDR3: TGCGCCAGCGGCGGACAGGGGCCTAATGAAAAACTGTTTTTT. Translating gives CASGGQGPNEKLFF.

This sequence joins TRBV18 and TRBJ2-1; TRBD2 aligns across 10 bases. The CDR3 loop spans 15 amino acids. Germline V gene data show CDR1 as KGHSH and CDR2 as LQKENI. J was trimmed by 9 bases and V by 3 bases; bases with no gene match: 8. The CDR3 is CASSPLAGGRGEQFF. CDR3 bases: TGTGCCAGCTCACCGTTAGCGGGGGGCCGGGGTGAGCAGTTCTTC.

The J gene is TRBJ1-6, the V gene TRBV6-5; 8 nucleotides line up with TRBD1. The germline V gene encodes CDR1 MNHEY and CDR2 SVGAGI. V lost 6 bases and J lost 6; bases outside the gene matches: 7. There are 15 residues in the CDR3. The CDR3 sequence is CASRVGQARNSPLHF. DNA of the CDR3: TGTGCCAGCAGGGTGGGACAGGCTCGTAATTCACCCCTCCACTTT.

The genes are TRBV3-1 (or the pseudogene TRBV3-2) and TRBJ1-4, with D perhaps TRBD1 (6 bases). CDR3 length equals 15 residues. The V gene lost 4 bases and the J gene lost 8 bases, with 17 bases spanning the gap. Germline V CDR1 and CDR2: LGHDT, YNNKEL (reference sequence). The CDR3: CASSLSVARGEKLFF. DNA for the CDR3: TGTGCCAGCAGCCTTTCAGTGGCAAGGGGGGAAAAACTGTTTTTT.

The rearrangement uses TRBV12-3 or TRBV12-4 and TRBJ1-1; unclear D gene. V lost 3 bases and J lost 5, with 7 bases in between. CDR3 length equals 12 residues. CDR3 sequence reads: CASSFRWTEAFF. For the CDR3, the DNA is TGTGCCAGCAGTTTCCGGTGGACTGAAGCTTTCTTT.

The chain links TRBV4-1 to TRBJ2-3, with TRBD2 identical over 7 bases. The germline gives CDR1 MGHRA, CDR2 YSYEKL. Trimming cost V 2 bases and J 1 base; bases outside gene matches: 21. The CDR3 runs to 21 residues. CDR3 sequence (DNA): TGCGCCAGCAGCCAAAGTGGCGTTCTGGGCGGGGGAGGATCCCGCACAGATACGCAGTATTTT. The encoded protein is CASSQSGVLGGGGSRTDTQYF.

The J gene is TRBJ1-5, the V gene TRBV19, with a possible D match to TRBD1 (6 bases). Germline V gene lookup returns CDR1 LNHDA and CDR2 SQIVND (reference sequence). This CDR3 has 16 residues. Trimming stripped 5 bases from V and 2 bases from J, with 16 bases between. The CDR3, as DNA: TGTGCCAGTAGTCTCCTACAGGGTGTGGGCAATCAGCCCCAGCATTTT. This encodes CASSLLQGVGNQPQHF. The entire variable domain, with the rest obtained from reference TRBV19 and TRBJ1-5, is as follows: DGGITQSPKYLFRKEGQNVTLSCEQNLNHDAMYWYRQDPGQGLRLIYYSQIVNDFQKGDIAEGYSVSREKKESFPLTVTSAQKNPTAFYLCASSLLQGVGNQPQHFGDGTRLSIL.

V gene TRBV21-1 combines with J gene TRBJ1-6; TRBD1 is taken as the D call from the table, unchecked against the DNA. TRBV21-1 is a documented pseudogene. The CDR3 length is 16 residues. The CDR3 spells CARWYRARIYNSPLHF. CDR3 in DNA: TGTGCCAGATGGTACAGGGCCCGAATCTATAATTCACCCCTCCACTTT.

In its sample, this clone was seen once. The J gene is TRBJ1-2, the V gene TRBV7-2; D is ambiguous. CDR1 is SGHTA, CDR2 FQGNSA, per germline. CDR3 length: 16 amino acids. V was cut by 5 bases and J by 4 bases, with 20 bases left in between. The CDR3 reads CASSPVGPGTSYGYTF. The CDR3 DNA reads as TGTGCCAGCAGCCCGGTGGGCCCAGGTACGAGCTATGGCTACACCTTC.

The chain couples TRBV6-5 to TRBJ1-1; 8 bases fit TRBD1. Trimming removed 0 bases from V and 5 bases from J; junction bases left unmatched: 8. Germline CDR1 MNHEY, CDR2 SVGAGI. CDR3 length equals 16 residues. Here the CDR3 DNA reads TGTGCCAGCAGTTACTCCTCCGGACAGGGTAAGACTGAAGCTTTCTTT. Its translation is CASSYSSGQGKTEAFF.

This chain links TRBV12-5 with TRBJ2-3; D is perhaps TRBD2 (5 bases). With 2 bases removed from V and 5 bases from J, the gap between germline ends came to 14 bases. There are 15 residues in the CDR3. Germline lookup yields CDR1 LGHNT and CDR2 FRNRAP. In DNA, the CDR3 is TGTGCTAGTGGTTTGTCACTAGGTTGGGAAGATACGCAGTATTTT. Encoded protein: CASGLSLGWEDTQYF.

This rearrangement joins TRBV27 to TRBJ2-7, with no clear D. This CDR3 contains 12 residues. Trimming stripped 6 bases from V and 3 bases from J, with 9 bases between. Germline CDR1 and CDR2: MNHEY and SMNVEV (reference sequence). CDR3 sequence: CASRNFFYEQYF. Here the CDR3 DNA reads TGTGCCAGCAGAAACTTTTTCTACGAGCAGTACTTC.

The chain has TRBV6-6 and TRBJ1-1; 10 bases agree with TRBD1. CDR3 length: 13 amino acids. The germline V gene encodes CDR1 MNHNY and CDR2 SVGAGI (reference sequence). The V and J ends lost 10 bases and 4 bases, in that order; junction bases with no gene match: 6. The CDR3 nucleotides are TGTGCCACCCGACAGGGGGCGGTCACTGAAGCTTTCTTT. Translated, it gives CATRQGAVTEAFF.

This rearrangement joins TRBV6-6 to TRBJ1-2; 8 bases are a match to TRBD1. V was pared by 6 bases and J by 2 bases, with 8 bases of the junction left unmatched. Germline values: CDR1 MNHNY, CDR2 SVGAGI (reference sequence). CDR3 size: 15 residues. The CDR3 coding sequence is TGTGCCAGCAGCTTCACCGGGACAGGAAACTATGGCTACACCTTC. It is translated as CASSFTGTGNYGYTF.

The V and J genes are TRBV5-4 and TRBJ2-3; 14 bases are shared with TRBD2. Germline V lookup: CDR1 SGHNT, CDR2 YYREEE (reference sequence). The CDR3 contains 16 residues. The ends lost 0 bases at V and 6 bases at J; junction bases unmatched: 3. CDR3 bases: TGTGCCAGCAGCTTGGTGACTAGCGGGGGGGCTGATACGCAGTATTTT. Residues: CASSLVTSGGADTQYF. The full variable domain, completed using reference TRBV5-4 and TRBJ2-3, is ETGVTQSPTHLIKTRGQQVTLRCSSQSGHNTVSWYQQALGQGPQFIFQYYREEENGRGNFPPRFSGLQFPNYSSELNVNALELDDSALYLCASSLVTSGGADTQYFGPGTRLTVL.

CDR3 sequence reads: CASSRGLRGYEQYV. In DNA, the CDR3 is TGTGCCAGCAGTCGGGGATTAAGGGGGTACGAGCAGTACGTC. This sequence joins TRBV28 and TRBJ2-7; D possibly corresponds to TRBD1 (6 bases). The V gene's germline CDR1 is MDHEN and CDR2 SYDVKM. The CDR3 has 14 residues. V lost 5 bases and J lost 4, with 15 bases in between.

DNA of the CDR3: TGTGCCAGTTACCAGGCCGGACAATTCTATGGCTACACCTTC. It codes for CASYQAGQFYGYTF. J is TRBJ1-2 and V is TRBV6-6, with D possibly being TRBD1 (5 bases). CDR1 is MNHNY and CDR2 is SVGAGI in the germline V gene (reference sequence). V was clipped by 9 bases and J by 4 bases, with 18 bases between them. The CDR3 length is 14 residues.

The V call is TRBV19, the J call TRBJ1-2, with TRBD1 as a possible D gene (5 bases). This CDR3 has 13 residues. The V and J ends lost 7 bases and 1 base respectively, with 10 bases between them. Germline lookup yields CDR1 LNHDA and CDR2 SQIVND (reference sequence). CDR3 nucleotide sequence: TGTGCCAGTATCGGGGGGAATAACTATGGCTACACCTTC. Its translation is CASIGGNNYGYTF. The full variable domain, with the rest looked up from reference TRBV19 and TRBJ1-2, is DGGITQSPKYLFRKEGQNVTLSCEQNLNHDAMYWYRQDPGQGLRLIYYSQIVNDFQKGDIAEGYSVSREKKESFPLTVTSAQKNPTAFYLCASIGGNNYGYTFGSGTRLTVV.

This chain links TRBV30 with TRBJ1-6; 8 nucleotides align to TRBD1. The CDR3 loop spans 14 amino acids. Germline V gene lookup returns CDR1 GTSNPN and CDR2 SVGIG (reference sequence). Germline trimming cut 0 bases from V and 7 bases from J; bases unmatched to any gene: 2. The CDR3 DNA reads TGTGCCTGGAGTGTACGGACAGGGAATTCACCCCTCCACTTT. Translated, it gives CAWSVRTGNSPLHF. The whole variable domain, filled in from reference TRBV30 and TRBJ1-6, reads SQTIHQWPATLVQPVGSPLSLECTVEGTSNPNLYWYRQAAGRGLQLLFYSVGIGQISSEVPQNLSASRPQDRQFILSSKKLLLSDSGFYLCAWSVRTGNSPLHFGNGTRLTVT.

The chain links TRBV15 to TRBJ2-3, with 9 bases that match TRBD1. Germline trimming cut 1 base from V and 1 base from J; bases unmatched to any gene: 3. Germline CDR1 and CDR2: LNHNV and YYDKDF (reference sequence). The CDR3 runs 16 residues. CDR3 DNA: TGTGCCACCAGCAGAGCGAGACAGGGGGGCACAGATACGCAGTATTTT. This sequence encodes CATSRARQGGTDTQYF.

The chain joins TRBV24-1 to TRBJ2-3, with D possibly matching TRBD1 (5 bases). Germline V lookup: CDR1 KGHDR, CDR2 SFDVKD. Deletions cut 2 bases from V and 1 base from J, with 9 bases between. The CDR3 contains 15 residues. The DNA for the CDR3 is TGTGCCACCAGTGATTCAGGGCAGCGCACAGATACGCAGTATTTT. This encodes CATSDSGQRTDTQYF.

Notes on this clone: This sample includes further DNA sequences coding for the same CDR3. This chain connects TRBV7-9 to TRBJ1-1; D possibly corresponds to TRBD1 (6 bases). CDR1 is SEHNR, CDR2 FQNEAQ, per germline (reference sequence). The CDR3 contains 13 residues. The V and J ends lost 1 base and 5 bases respectively, with 8 bases between them. CDR3 amino acids: CASSLEGGTEAFF. CDR3 nucleotides: TGTGCCAGCAGCTTAGAGGGGGGGACTGAAGCTTTCTTT.

The chain uses TRBV20-1 and TRBJ1-2, with D hard to call. Germline assignment: CDR1 DFQATT and CDR2 SNEGSKA (reference sequence). The CDR3 is 11 amino acids. Trimming removed 6 bases from V and 9 bases from J, with 14 bases in between. CDR3 sequence reads: CSASDNTRYTF. In DNA, the CDR3 is TGCAGTGCCAGTGATAATACACGCTACACCTTC.

The rearrangement uses TRBV2 and TRBJ1-5; D might be TRBD1 (6 bases). CDR1 SNHLY and CDR2 FYNNEI come from the germline V gene. The V end lost 2 bases, the J end lost 7 bases, and 12 bases lay between the germline ends. This CDR3 contains 14 residues. The CDR3 region is CASSETGNYQPQHF. For the CDR3, the DNA is TGTGCCAGCAGTGAAACAGGGAATTACCAGCCCCAGCATTTT.

The chain is built from TRBV6-9 and TRBJ1-2, with 9 bases lining up with TRBD1. The germline V gene encodes CDR1 MNHGY and CDR2 SVAAGI. V dropped 4 bases and J dropped 4; count of bases not matched to a gene: 7. The CDR3 totals 15 residues. In DNA, the CDR3 is TGTGCCAGCAGTTTGCAACAGGGGGCATCCTATGGCTACACCTTC. Protein product: CASSLQQGASYGYTF.